This TCR beta chain comes out of a study of control samples from healthy donors and cancer patients. The assay was immunoSEQ multiplex PCR, and TCRdb's table has in-frame clones only and misses some. The data contain some 87,000 clones, around 84% of them singletons. Germline lookup yields CDR1 SGHTA and CDR2 FQGNSA. V shed 5 bases and J 2 bases; nucleotides not matched to a gene: 2. The CDR3 runs to 16 residues. The gene calls are TRBV7-2 and TRBJ2-5; 16 nucleotides line up with TRBD2. The sample was PBMCs. This clonotype was obtained from a man in his sixties with head and neck cancer. The CDR3 DNA is TGTGCCAGCAGCAAGGGACTAGCGGGAGGGCAAGAGACCCAGTACTTC. Encoded protein: CASSKGLAGGQETQYF.